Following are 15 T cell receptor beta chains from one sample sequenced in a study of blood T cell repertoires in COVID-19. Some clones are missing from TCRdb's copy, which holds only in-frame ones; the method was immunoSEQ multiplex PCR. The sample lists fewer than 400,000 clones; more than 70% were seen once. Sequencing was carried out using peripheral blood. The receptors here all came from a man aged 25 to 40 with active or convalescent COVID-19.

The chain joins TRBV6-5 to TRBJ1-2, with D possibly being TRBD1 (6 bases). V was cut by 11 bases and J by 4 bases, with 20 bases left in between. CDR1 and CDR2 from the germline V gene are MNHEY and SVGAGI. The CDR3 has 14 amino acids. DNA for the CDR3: TGTGCCTCTAGGGACGGGGGGCTTGTCTATGGCTACACCTTC. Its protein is CASRDGGLVYGYTF.

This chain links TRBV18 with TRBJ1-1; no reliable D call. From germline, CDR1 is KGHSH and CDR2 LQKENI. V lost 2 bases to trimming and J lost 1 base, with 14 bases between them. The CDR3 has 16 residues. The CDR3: CASSPIREAANTEAFF. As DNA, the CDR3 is TGTGCCAGCTCACCAATCCGAGAGGCGGCGAACACTGAAGCTTTCTTT.

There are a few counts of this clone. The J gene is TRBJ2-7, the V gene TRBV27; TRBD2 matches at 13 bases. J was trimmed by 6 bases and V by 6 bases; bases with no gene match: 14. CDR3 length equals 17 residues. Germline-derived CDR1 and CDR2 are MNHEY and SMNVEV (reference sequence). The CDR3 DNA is TGTGCCAGCAGCGTGGGACTAGCGGGGTCCCAGGTGGGCGAGCAGTACTTC. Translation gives CASSVGLAGSQVGEQYF.

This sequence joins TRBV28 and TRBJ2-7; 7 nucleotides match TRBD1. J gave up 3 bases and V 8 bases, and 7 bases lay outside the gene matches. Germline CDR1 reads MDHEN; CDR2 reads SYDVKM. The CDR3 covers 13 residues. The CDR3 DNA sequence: TGTGCCAGCGTGATGCCAGGGGGCTACGAGCAGTACTTC. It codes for CASVMPGGYEQYF.

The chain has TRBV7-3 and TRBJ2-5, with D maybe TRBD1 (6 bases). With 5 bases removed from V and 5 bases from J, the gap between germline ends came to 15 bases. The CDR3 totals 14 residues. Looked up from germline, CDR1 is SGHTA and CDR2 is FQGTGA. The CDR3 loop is CASSPGTLGETQYF. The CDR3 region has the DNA TGTGCCAGCAGCCCCGGGACACTGGGGGAGACCCAGTACTTC.

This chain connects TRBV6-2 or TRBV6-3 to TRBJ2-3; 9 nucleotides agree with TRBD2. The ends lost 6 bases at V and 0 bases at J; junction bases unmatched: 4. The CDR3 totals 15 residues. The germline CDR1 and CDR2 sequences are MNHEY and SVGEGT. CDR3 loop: CASSPTSGSTDTQYF. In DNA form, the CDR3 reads TGTGCCAGCAGCCCCACTAGCGGGAGCACAGATACGCAGTATTTT.

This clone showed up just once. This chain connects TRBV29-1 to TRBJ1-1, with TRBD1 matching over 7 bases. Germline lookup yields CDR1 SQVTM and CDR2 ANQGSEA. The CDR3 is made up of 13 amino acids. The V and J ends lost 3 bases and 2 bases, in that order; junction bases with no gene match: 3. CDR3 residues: CSVDGQVNTEAFF. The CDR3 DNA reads TGCAGCGTTGACGGACAGGTTAACACTGAAGCTTTCTTT.

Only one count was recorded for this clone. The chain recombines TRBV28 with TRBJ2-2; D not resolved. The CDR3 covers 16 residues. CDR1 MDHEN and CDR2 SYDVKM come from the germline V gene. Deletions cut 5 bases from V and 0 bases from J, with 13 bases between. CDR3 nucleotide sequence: TGTGCCAGCAGTCCCCAGGTAGTCTCGAACACCGGGGAGCTGTTTTTT. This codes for CASSPQVVSNTGELFF.

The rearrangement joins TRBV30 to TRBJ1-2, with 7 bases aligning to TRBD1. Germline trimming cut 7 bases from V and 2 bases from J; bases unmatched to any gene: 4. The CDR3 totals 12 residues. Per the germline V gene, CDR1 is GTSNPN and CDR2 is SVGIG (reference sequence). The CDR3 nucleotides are TGTGCCTTATTCAGGGGGAACTATGGCTACACCTTC. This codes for CALFRGNYGYTF. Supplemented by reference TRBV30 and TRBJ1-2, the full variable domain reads SQTIHQWPATLVQPVGSPLSLECTVEGTSNPNLYWYRQAAGRGLQLLFYSVGIGQISSEVPQNLSASRPQDRQFILSSKKLLLSDSGFYLCALFRGNYGYTFGSGTRLTVV.

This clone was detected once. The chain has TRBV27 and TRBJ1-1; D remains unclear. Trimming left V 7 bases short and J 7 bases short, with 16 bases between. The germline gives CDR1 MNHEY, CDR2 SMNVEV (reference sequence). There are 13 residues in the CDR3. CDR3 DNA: TGTGCCAGCACCCCCTTTGGGTCAGGTGAAGCTTTCTTT. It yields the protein CASTPFGSGEAFF.

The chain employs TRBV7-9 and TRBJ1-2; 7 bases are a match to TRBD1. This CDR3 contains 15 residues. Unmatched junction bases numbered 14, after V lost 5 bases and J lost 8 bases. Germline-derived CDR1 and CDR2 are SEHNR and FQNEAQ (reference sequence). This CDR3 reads CASSPRQGSAVGYTF. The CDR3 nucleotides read TGTGCCAGCAGCCCTCGACAGGGCTCTGCCGTGGGCTACACCTTC.

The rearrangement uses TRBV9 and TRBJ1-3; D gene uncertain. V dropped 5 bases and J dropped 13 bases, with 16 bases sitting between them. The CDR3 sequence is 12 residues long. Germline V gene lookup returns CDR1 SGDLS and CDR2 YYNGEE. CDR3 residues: CASSAWRNAIYF. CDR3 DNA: TGTGCCAGCAGTGCCTGGAGGAATGCAATATATTTT.

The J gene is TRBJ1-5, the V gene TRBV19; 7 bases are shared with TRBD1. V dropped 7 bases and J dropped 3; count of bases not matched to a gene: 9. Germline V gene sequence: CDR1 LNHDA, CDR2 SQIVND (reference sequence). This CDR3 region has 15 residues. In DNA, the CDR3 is TGTGCCAGTACCCTTTGGACAGGCCTCAATCAGCCCCAGCATTTT. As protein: CASTLWTGLNQPQHF.

As DNA, the CDR3 is TGTGCCAGCAGCCTGGCCGGGGGACTGATGTCCTACAATGAGCAGTTCTTC. Amino acid sequence: CASSLAGGLMSYNEQFF. The gene calls are TRBV5-4 and TRBJ2-1, with D possibly being TRBD2 (6 bases). Looked up from germline, CDR1 is SGHNT and CDR2 is YYREEE (reference sequence). The germline V and J ends were trimmed by 4 bases and 1 base, with 18 bases remaining between them. This CDR3 is built from 17 residues.

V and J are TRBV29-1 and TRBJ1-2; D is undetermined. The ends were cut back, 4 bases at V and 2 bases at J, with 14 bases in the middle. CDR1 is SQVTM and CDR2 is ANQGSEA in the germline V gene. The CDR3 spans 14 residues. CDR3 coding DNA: TGCAGCGTTGGGGGTGCGGAGGAGAACTATGGCTACACCTTC. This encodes CSVGGAEENYGYTF.